The rows below give T cell receptor beta chains drawn from one sample of a study of blood T cells in healthy people across ages. TCRdb called the 5' RACE reads again in MiXCR, with one record for every CDR3 protein. The sample yields 1.5 million to 2 million distinct CDR3 sequences, 30% to 40% seen once. The specimen sequenced was blood. These receptors came from a human donor in good health. The CDR3 runs from the conserved cysteine through the conserved F or W. A D gene is named only where the DNA matches it firmly. A row's size may be missing; if present it is once, few, many or a size class.

TRBJ1-2 . few TRBV18 CASSPERDYGYTF TGTGCCAGCTCACCCGAAAGGGACTATGGCTACACCTTC
TRBJ2-3 . few TRBV7-9 CASIKGGAPTDTQYF TGTGCCAGCATCAAAGGAGGGGCCCCCACAGATACGCAGTATTTT
TRBJ1-4 . . TRBV28 CASSLEPRGTNEKLFF TGTGCCAGCAGTTTGGAACCCAGAGGAACTAATGAAAAACTGTTTTTT
TRBJ2-3 . . TRBV29-1 CSVEDHAWADTATDTQYF TGCAGCGTTGAAGATCACGCCTGGGCAGACACTGCCACAGATACGCAGTATTTT
TRBJ2-4 . . TRBV20-1 CSARALDGNIQYF TGCAGTGCTAGAGCCCTAGACGGAAACATTCAGTACTTC
TRBJ2-3 . . TRBV4-3 CASSQGVMLLSPTDTQYF TGCGCCAGCAGCCAAGGGGTTATGTTGCTTAGCCCCACAGATACGCAGTATTTT
TRBJ1-2 . . TRBV28 CASKKGRGALEYGYTF TGTGCCAGCAAAAAAGGGCGGGGGGCGCTTGAGTATGGCTACACCTTC
TRBJ1-2 TRBD1 few TRBV24-1 CATSDSGQGARGYGYTF TGTGCCACCAGTGATTCCGGACAGGGGGCGCGAGGGTATGGCTACACCTTC
TRBJ2-7 . few TRBV7-3 CASSPQSGGAFEQYF TGTGCCAGCAGCCCTCAGTCGGGGGGCGCCTTCGAGCAGTACTTC
TRBJ2-7 TRBD2 few TRBV6-5 CASSYSGRGGRHVREQYF TGTGCCAGCAGTTACTCGGGTCGGGGGGGACGGCACGTCAGAGAGCAGTACTTC
TRBJ2-1 TRBD1 . TRBV27 CASSLGDSNYEQFF TGTGCCAGCAGTTTAGGGGACAGCAACTACGAGCAGTTCTTC
TRBJ2-5 TRBD1 few TRBV20-1 CSASPGQGSGTQYF TGCAGTGCTTCGCCCGGACAGGGGAGCGGGACCCAGTACTTC
TRBJ1-2 TRBD1 few TRBV9 CASSGSPGQGARDGYTF TGTGCCAGCAGCGGAAGCCCGGGACAGGGGGCAAGAGATGGCTACACCTTC
TRBJ1-1 . . TRBV20-1 CSASPRGENTEAFF TGCAGTGCTAGTCCCCGGGGTGAAAACACTGAAGCTTTCTTT
TRBJ2-6 TRBD1 . TRBV20-1 CSAPGQEGSGANVLTF TGCAGTGCCCCGGGACAGGAGGGATCTGGGGCCAACGTCCTGACTTTC
TRBJ2-1 TRBD1 . TRBV4-3 CASSPPGTGTQQFF TGCGCCAGCAGCCCCCCCGGGACAGGGACCCAGCAGTTCTTC
TRBJ2-7 . once TRBV24-1 CATSDGRGTSYEQYF TGTGCCACCAGTGATGGAAGAGGGACCTCCTACGAGCAGTACTTC
TRBJ1-5 . few TRBV5-5 CASSLSAGYQPQHF TGTGCCAGCAGCTTGTCGGCAGGCTATCAGCCCCAGCATTTT
TRBJ2-2 TRBD1 . TRBV5-1 CASSFIRPQGAPGELFF TGCGCCAGCAGCTTCATTCGACCACAGGGGGCCCCCGGGGAGCTGTTTTTT
TRBJ2-5 TRBD2 few TRBV25-1 CASSEFFLAGEQETQYF TGTGCCAGCAGTGAATTTTTCCTAGCGGGGGAACAAGAGACCCAGTACTTC
TRBJ1-1 . few TRBV29-1 CSVVLRSMNTEAFF TGCAGCGTTGTTTTGCGGAGCATGAACACTGAAGCTTTCTTT
TRBJ2-3 TRBD1 . TRBV5-1 CASSLDRGEPDTQYF TGCGCCAGCAGCTTGGACAGGGGCGAACCAGATACGCAGTATTTT
TRBJ2-3 TRBD1 . TRBV5-8 CASSLPNRDRVTDTQYF TGTGCCAGCAGCCTACCCAACCGGGACAGGGTCACAGATACGCAGTATTTT
TRBJ2-2 . . TRBV7-9 CASSSGLGGRTGELFF TGTGCCAGCAGCTCCGGACTAGGGGGGCGTACCGGGGAGCTGTTTTTT
TRBJ2-3 . few TRBV12-3/TRBV12-4 CASSFQGSSTDTQYF TGTGCCAGCAGTTTTCAGGGCTCAAGCACAGATACGCAGTATTTT
TRBJ2-5 . . TRBV7-2 CASSLAWGAQETQYF TGTGCCAGCAGCTTAGCGTGGGGGGCACAAGAGACCCAGTACTTC
TRBJ1-2 . few TRBV20-1 CSALDSLVEGYTF TGCAGTGCCCTTGACAGCCTTGTAGAAGGCTACACCTTC
TRBJ2-7 TRBD1 . TRBV4-1 CASSQGPFGTGTPYEQYF TGCGCCAGCAGCCAAGGCCCCTTTGGGACAGGGACCCCCTACGAGCAGTACTTC
TRBJ1-2 TRBD1 . TRBV29-1 CSVDRQGDGYTF TGCAGCGTTGACCGCCAGGGGGATGGCTACACCTTC
TRBJ2-5 . . TRBV5-1 CASSKMTQAFQETQYF TGCGCCAGCAGCAAAATGACTCAGGCCTTCCAAGAGACCCAGTACTTC
TRBJ2-1 . . TRBV15 CATSNGVSNEQFF TGTGCCACCAGCAACGGGGTCAGCAATGAGCAGTTCTTC
TRBJ1-2 . . TRBV6-5 CASRRGGVDGYTF TGTGCCAGCAGAAGGGGAGGGGTGGATGGCTACACCTTC
TRBJ2-5 . few TRBV7-2 CASSLAGWQGETQYF TGTGCCAGCAGCTTAGCGGGTTGGCAGGGCGAGACCCAGTACTTC
TRBJ2-1 . . TRBV29-1 CSCGVRDEQFF TGCAGCTGCGGGGTTAGGGATGAGCAGTTCTTC
TRBJ1-4 . . TRBV2 CASSLKTPRWEKLFF TGTGCCAGCAGCCTAAAAACTCCAAGGTGGGAAAAACTGTTTTTT
TRBJ1-1 . . TRBV4-1 CASSQVQDTEAFF TGCGCCAGCAGCCAGGTTCAGGACACTGAAGCTTTCTTT
TRBJ2-4 . few TRBV7-3 CASSLRGGGLDGQYF TGTGCCAGCAGCTTAAGAGGGGGGGGTTTAGACGGGCAGTACTTC
TRBJ1-1 . few TRBV3-1 CASSQDGHEAFF TGTGCCAGCAGCCAAGATGGACATGAAGCTTTCTTT
TRBJ2-3 . . TRBV11-2 CASSYRSPSAGDTQYF TGTGCCAGCAGCTATAGAAGTCCTAGCGCAGGAGATACGCAGTATTTT
TRBJ1-5 . . TRBV18 CASSADSLNQPQHF TGTGCCAGCTCAGCGGACAGCCTCAATCAGCCCCAGCATTTT
TRBJ1-2 . . TRBV11-2 CASSSLQGTCDGYTF TGTGCCAGCAGTTCCTTACAGGGCACTTGTGATGGCTACACCTTC
TRBJ1-5 . . TRBV12-3/TRBV12-4 CASSSSQGGNQPQHF TGTGCCAGCAGTTCTTCCCAGGGCGGAAATCAGCCCCAGCATTTT
TRBJ2-7 TRBD1 . TRBV5-6 CASSLTGTGDTYEQYF TGTGCCAGCAGCTTGACCGGGACAGGAGATACCTACGAGCAGTACTTC
TRBJ2-3 . . TRBV5-1 CASSLALRYTDTQYF TGCGCCAGCAGCTTGGCCTTGCGGTACACAGATACGCAGTATTTT
TRBJ2-1 TRBD1 few TRBV5-1 CASSPPAPTGHEQFF TGCGCCAGCAGCCCACCGGCCCCGACAGGGCATGAGCAGTTCTTC
TRBJ2-7 . . TRBV20-1 CSASGGGSRTYEQYF TGCAGTGCTAGCGGGGGCGGATCTCGGACCTACGAGCAGTACTTC
TRBJ2-7 . . TRBV12-3/TRBV12-4 CASSVGNEQYF TGTGCCAGCAGTGTAGGAAACGAGCAGTACTTC
TRBJ2-3 . . TRBV7-9 CASSPGQGRYAYTDTQYF TGTGCCAGCAGCCCGGGACAAGGTCGGTACGCCTACACAGATACGCAGTATTTT
TRBJ1-2 . few TRBV6-5 CASSYEAGLYGYTF TGTGCCAGCAGTTATGAGGCGGGTCTATATGGCTACACCTTC
TRBJ2-3 . . TRBV21-1 CASSKVRGQGTDTQYF TGTGCCAGCAGCAAAGTAAGGGGTCAGGGCACAGACACGCAGTATTTT
TRBJ1-1 . . TRBV5-1 CAGSFREMNTEAFF TGCGCCGGCAGCTTCCGGGAAATGAACACTGAAGCTTTCTTT
TRBJ2-5 . . TRBV5-5 CASSFGTTETQYF TGTGCCAGCAGCTTTGGGACGACGGAGACCCAGTACTTC